This T cell receptor (beta chain) comes out of a study of cytomegalovirus exposure and HLA in healthy donors. This CDR3 region has 15 residues. Germline V gives CDR1 SGHNT, CDR2 YYREEE (reference sequence). V dropped 0 bases and J dropped 0 bases, with 10 bases sitting between them. The PCR made use of 60 Vbeta and 13 Jbeta primers. Produced via immunoSEQ multiplex PCR; TCRdb's table is partial and in-frame only. The table lists roughly 160,000 clones, almost 85% of them singletons, with roughly 0.38% in the top ten. This TCR was sampled from a boy aged 2-9 years in good health and CMV-seronegative. The specimen sequenced was PBMCs. The V and J genes are TRBV5-4 and TRBJ2-7; D is possibly TRBD1 (6 bases). CDR3 DNA sequence: TGTGCCAGCAGCTTGGGCGGACAGAGCTCCTACGAGCAGTACTTC. This codes for CASSLGGQSSYEQYF.